These 30 T cell receptor beta chains came from one sample sequenced in a study of PD-1 blockade in classical Hodgkin lymphoma. In every patient, relapse followed autologous stem cell transplantation, while exposure to brentuximab vedotin differed. Measured with immunoSEQ multiplex PCR; TCRdb has only the in-frame clones, and not every one. The sample holds 40,000 to 45,000 clones, 60% to 85% seen once. The sequenced sample was peripheral blood mononuclear cells (PBMCs), obtained at baseline. These receptors all stem from a human donor with classical Hodgkin lymphoma.

The V call is TRBV30, the J call TRBJ2-1; TRBD2 agrees at 11 bases. This CDR3 is built from 14 residues. V was pared by 5 bases and J by 4 bases, with 4 bases of the junction left unmatched. Germline V lookup: CDR1 GTSNPN, CDR2 SVGIG (reference sequence). The CDR3 nucleotides read TGTGCCTGGGTGGGACTAGCGGCTTACAATGAGCAGTTCTTC. Protein: CAWVGLAAYNEQFF.

This clone was counted between two and nine times. The rearrangement joins TRBV4-1 to TRBJ2-5, with no clear D. The CDR3 extends over 14 amino acids. V was pared by 2 bases and J by 3 bases, with 10 bases between. Germline CDR1 is MGHRA and CDR2 is YSYEKL. This CDR3 is CASSQRSGEETQYF. The CDR3 DNA reads TGCGCCAGCAGCCAACGTTCTGGAGAAGAGACCCAGTACTTC.

The chain recombines TRBV6-5 with TRBJ2-7, with 8 bases lining up with TRBD1. Unmatched junction bases numbered 12, after V lost 6 bases and J lost 5 bases. Germline CDR1 reads MNHEY; CDR2 reads SVGAGI. The CDR3 is 15 residues long. The DNA of the CDR3 is TGTGCCAGCAGGAACAACCAGGGGGCTGGGGACGAGCAGTACTTC. Amino acid sequence: CASRNNQGAGDEQYF.

This clone is labeled as medium-sized. The rearrangement joins TRBV30 to TRBJ1-1; D not certain. Germline CDR1 GTSNPN, CDR2 SVGIG (reference sequence). V was clipped by 2 bases and J by 3 bases, with 10 bases between them. CDR3 length: 13 residues. DNA for the CDR3: TGTGCCTGGAGTTTGGCCCGTTACACTGAAGCTTTCTTT. Protein: CAWSLARYTEAFF. The whole variable domain, remainder taken from reference TRBV30 and TRBJ1-1, is SQTIHQWPATLVQPVGSPLSLECTVEGTSNPNLYWYRQAAGRGLQLLFYSVGIGQISSEVPQNLSASRPQDRQFILSSKKLLLSDSGFYLCAWSLARYTEAFFGQGTRLTVV.

The J gene is TRBJ1-1, the V gene TRBV5-1; 7 nucleotides align to TRBD1. This CDR3 is 14 amino acids long. The V segment lost 3 bases and the J segment 1 base; nucleotides outside the gene matches: 3. CDR1 is SGHRS, CDR2 YFSETQ, per germline. The CDR3 reads CASSSGTENTEAFF. CDR3 in DNA: TGCGCCAGCAGCTCCGGGACAGAGAACACTGAAGCTTTCTTT.

The chain couples TRBV27 to TRBJ2-1, with D hard to call. CDR3 size: 12 residues. Per germline, CDR1 MNHEY and CDR2 SMNVEV (reference sequence). Trimming stripped 3 bases from V and 4 bases from J, with 4 bases between. The CDR3 coding sequence is TGTGCCAGCAGTTTGGGGTACAATGAGCAGTTCTTC. Its protein product is CASSLGYNEQFF.

CDR3 residues: CASSPMESPLYEQYF. DNA for the CDR3: TGTGCCAGCAGCCCAATGGAATCGCCCCTTTACGAGCAGTACTTC. The rearrangement joins TRBV9 to TRBJ2-7; D gene unclear. Trimming pared 4 bases from V and 4 bases from J, leaving 18 bases between. This CDR3 is built from 15 residues. Germline V gives CDR1 SGDLS, CDR2 YYNGEE.

The rearrangement joins TRBV28 to TRBJ1-1; 7 bases are shared with TRBD1. The J segment lost 0 bases and the V segment lost 0 bases, leaving 1 base of the junction unmatched. This CDR3 has 15 residues. Germline CDR1 is MDHEN and CDR2 is SYDVKM. The CDR3 DNA is TGTGCCAGCAGTTTATGGGGACAGCTGAACACTGAAGCTTTCTTT. As protein: CASSLWGQLNTEAFF.

This clone counts as medium-sized (0.01 to 0.1%). The chain joins TRBV19 to TRBJ1-4; a weak D match, TRBD1 (5 bases). Germline V gives CDR1 LNHDA, CDR2 SQIVND (reference sequence). The V end was cut by 0 bases, the J end by 3 bases, with 8 bases between. The CDR3 contains 15 residues. As DNA, the CDR3 is TGTGCCAGTAGTATAGAATGGGGGTCTAATGAAAAACTGTTTTTT. Translated, it gives CASSIEWGSNEKLFF.

V gene TRBV28 combines with J gene TRBJ2-1; 11 nucleotides align to TRBD2. The ends lost 1 base at V and 5 bases at J; junction bases unmatched: 10. Germline CDR1 MDHEN, CDR2 SYDVKM. The CDR3 has 18 residues. CDR3 nucleotide sequence: TGTGCCAGCAGTTTATCCTCATGGGGACTAGCGGAGAACAATGAGCAGTTCTTC. It encodes CASSLSSWGLAENNEQFF. Using reference TRBV28 and TRBJ2-1 for the parts outside the CDR3, the full variable domain is DVKVTQSSRYLVKRTGEKVFLECVQDMDHENMFWYRQDPGLGLRLIYFSYDVKMKEKGDIPEGYSVSREKKERFSLILESASTNQTSMYLCASSLSSWGLAENNEQFFGPGTRLTVL.

In this sample, this clone turned up a few times. The chain joins TRBV4-3 to TRBJ1-2, with D hard to call. Trimming left V 0 bases short and J 6 bases short, with 14 bases between. Germline V gene data show CDR1 as LGHNA and CDR2 as YSLEER. This CDR3 has 15 amino acids. The CDR3 DNA follows: TGCGCCAGCAGCCAAGACAGTGGGAGGAGGGATGGCTACACCTTC. Protein sequence: CASSQDSGRRDGYTF.

This clone showed up just once. One junction end disagrees with the germline gene, perhaps due to a read error. Distinct nucleotide sequences in the sample also encode this CDR3. The rearrangement joins TRBV5-1 to TRBJ2-7; D might be TRBD1 (5 bases). Germline V lookup: CDR1 SGHRS, CDR2 YFSETQ. The CDR3 is 12 amino acids. CDR3 in amino acids: CLNRWGSYEQYF. CDR3 nucleotide sequence: TGCCTGAACCGCTGGGGCTCCTACGAGCAGTACTTT.

This sequence joins TRBV4-3 and TRBJ1-1; 7 nucleotides agree with TRBD1. CDR3 length: 17 amino acids. Germline CDR1 and CDR2: LGHNA and YSLEER. V gave up 0 bases and J gave up 3 bases; unmatched junction bases: 10. The CDR3 protein is CASSQDLAARGDTEAFF. The CDR3 DNA follows: TGCGCCAGCAGCCAAGATTTGGCCGCCAGGGGGGACACTGAAGCTTTCTTT.

The V and J genes are TRBV2 and TRBJ1-2; D may be TRBD1 (5 bases). Germline CDR1 is SNHLY and CDR2 is FYNNEI. The CDR3 runs 15 residues. The V gene lost 2 bases and the J gene lost 8 bases, with 18 bases spanning the gap. CDR3 in DNA: TGTGCCAGCAGTGAATACGAGGGACGGCCGGGGGGCTACACCTTC. Its translation is CASSEYEGRPGGYTF. Drawing the rest from reference TRBV2 and TRBJ1-2, the complete variable domain is EPEVTQTPSHQVTQMGQEVILRCVPISNHLYFYWYRQILGQKVEFLVSFYNNEISEKSEIFDDQFSVERPDGSNFTLKIRSTKLEDSAMYFCASSEYEGRPGGYTFGSGTRLTVV.

The V and J genes are TRBV27 and TRBJ1-1; D is uncertain. V gave up 1 base and J gave up 1 base, with 7 bases separating them. Germline V gene data show CDR1 as MNHEY and CDR2 as SMNVEV (reference sequence). The CDR3 runs to 14 residues. Here the CDR3 DNA reads TGTGCCAGCAGTTTATACAGACAGAACACTGAAGCTTTCTTT. It encodes CASSLYRQNTEAFF.

The genes are TRBV7-2 and TRBJ2-7; D unresolved. Germline CDR1 SGHTA, CDR2 FQGNSA. The CDR3 sequence is 15 residues long. V was clipped by 1 base and J by 0 bases, with 10 bases between them. The DNA of the CDR3 is TGTGCCAGCAGCTTAGGTGCGGCTATCTCCTACGAGCAGTACTTC. Translating gives CASSLGAAISYEQYF.

The rearrangement uses TRBV6-5 and TRBJ1-1, with unresolved D. Germline assignment: CDR1 MNHEY and CDR2 SVGAGI. There are 14 residues in the CDR3. V lost 2 bases, J lost 1 base, and 8 bases lay in between. The CDR3 DNA follows: TGTGCCAGCAGTTACGGGCAGGCGAACACTGAAGCTTTCTTT. Translated: CASSYGQANTEAFF.

The rearrangement uses TRBV18 and TRBJ2-6; 7 nucleotides match TRBD1. Trimming at V came to 2 bases and at J to 2 bases, leaving 9 bases not matched to a gene. This CDR3 comprises 18 residues. Germline V gene data show CDR1 as KGHSH and CDR2 as LQKENI. CDR3 residues: CASSPITTGAAGANVLTF. The CDR3 DNA reads as TGTGCCAGCTCACCAATCACAACAGGGGCTGCTGGGGCCAACGTCCTGACTTTC.

The chain employs TRBV5-1 and TRBJ1-2; D is possibly TRBD1 (6 bases). The germline V gene has CDR1 SGHRS and CDR2 YFSETQ. The CDR3 has 14 amino acids. Trimming cost V 0 bases and J 2 bases, with 8 bases left between them. The CDR3 nucleotides are TGCGCCAGCAGCTTGGAGGGGGGGAACTATGGCTACACCTTC. Its protein is CASSLEGGNYGYTF. Together with reference TRBV5-1 and TRBJ1-2, the CDR3 gives the full variable domain: KAGVTQTPRYLIKTRGQQVTLSCSPISGHRSVSWYQQTPGQGLQFLFEYFSETQRNKGNFPGRFSGRQFSNSRSEMNVSTLELGDSALYLCASSLEGGNYGYTFGSGTRLTVV.

V usage is TRBV2 and J usage is TRBJ2-3; possible D gene TRBD2, 5 bases. This CDR3 has 15 residues. Germline V lookup: CDR1 SNHLY, CDR2 FYNNEI. Trimming removed 2 bases at V and 2 bases at J, with 11 bases between. The CDR3 sequence: CASSEWEITTDTQYF. As DNA, the CDR3 is TGTGCCAGCAGTGAATGGGAGATTACCACAGATACGCAGTATTTT.

This clone was observed once. An end of the junction differs from the germline gene, which may be a read error. CDR3 loop: CANSLEASNEQFF. The DNA of the CDR3 is TGTGCCAACAGCTTGGAAGCGAGTAATGAGCAGTTCTTC. The chain recombines TRBV5-6 with TRBJ2-1, with D uncertain. The CDR3 runs 13 residues. Germline loops: CDR1 SGHDT, CDR2 YYEEEE.

The V gene is TRBV27, the J gene TRBJ2-3, with 9 bases identical to TRBD2. With V trimmed by 3 bases and J by 4 bases, 2 bases remained unmatched. Germline V gene data show CDR1 as MNHEY and CDR2 as SMNVEV (reference sequence). The CDR3 is 14 amino acids. Here the CDR3 DNA reads TGTGCCAGCAGTTTGCTAGCGGGATCAGATACGCAGTATTTT. Amino acids: CASSLLAGSDTQYF.

V gene TRBV21-1 combines with J gene TRBJ1-1; whether TRBD1, the table's D call, matches the DNA was not checked. TRBV21-1 counts as a pseudogene. This CDR3 spans 14 amino acids. The CDR3 nucleotides read TGTGCCAGCAGCTTGGGACAGTCGTACACTGAAGCTTTCTTT. It translates to CASSLGQSYTEAFF.

This sequence joins TRBV9 and TRBJ2-7; 12 bases line up with TRBD2. The CDR3 is made up of 15 amino acids. The germline CDR1 and CDR2 sequences are SGDLS and YYNGEE. V lost 4 bases to trimming and J lost 5 bases; unmatched junction nucleotides: 7. CDR3 sequence: CASSKTSGRIHEQYF. As DNA, the CDR3 is TGTGCCAGCAGCAAGACTAGCGGGAGAATCCACGAGCAGTACTTC.

This clone has a single count. This sequence joins TRBV5-1 and TRBJ1-2; D is ambiguous. V was pared by 1 base and J by 4 bases, with 11 bases between. CDR3 size: 14 residues. Per the germline V gene, CDR1 is SGHRS and CDR2 is YFSETQ. The DNA for the CDR3 is TGCGCCAGCAGCTTGTCCAGGAGTCCCTATGGCTACACCTTC. Translated, it gives CASSLSRSPYGYTF.

The chain carries TRBV6-5 and TRBJ2-1; weak D call: TRBD2 (6 bases). Trimming cost V 7 bases and J 0 bases, with 10 bases left between them. Germline lookup yields CDR1 MNHEY and CDR2 SVGAGI. The CDR3 sequence is 14 residues long. CDR3 DNA sequence: TGTGCCAGCACACGGGGGAGCTCCTACAATGAGCAGTTCTTC. Translated: CASTRGSSYNEQFF.

This rearrangement joins TRBV9 to TRBJ2-1; 13 bases fit TRBD2. CDR3 length: 18 residues. The V segment lost 5 bases and the J segment 0 bases; nucleotides outside the gene matches: 8. Germline V gene lookup returns CDR1 SGDLS and CDR2 YYNGEE. The CDR3 here is CASSRGTSGASSYNEQFF. The CDR3 coding sequence is TGTGCCAGCAGTCGGGGGACTAGCGGGGCGAGCTCCTACAATGAGCAGTTCTTC.

This chain connects TRBV7-2 to TRBJ2-7; D not resolved. V lost 5 bases to trimming and J lost 3 bases, with 11 bases between them. This CDR3 spans 13 amino acids. Germline V gene data show CDR1 as SGHTA and CDR2 as FQGNSA. The CDR3 sequence: CASSASDSYEQYF. The CDR3 DNA sequence: TGTGCCAGCAGCGCTTCCGATAGCTACGAGCAGTACTTC.

On this clone: The junction departs from germline at one end; a sequencing error may be responsible. The rearrangement uses TRBV7-2 and TRBJ2-7, with D perhaps TRBD2 (6 bases). Germline lookup yields CDR1 SGHTA and CDR2 FQGNSA. The CDR3 loop spans 14 amino acids. This chain's CDR3 is CASSQRQGGYEQYF. In DNA form, the CDR3 reads TGCGCCAGCAGCCAACGTCAGGGAGGATACGAGCAGTACTTC.

This chain uses TRBV2 with TRBJ2-1, with D maybe TRBD2 (6 bases). The CDR3 is 17 amino acids. The germline CDR1 and CDR2 sequences are SNHLY and FYNNEI. The V end lost 6 bases, the J end lost 8 bases, and 26 bases lay between the germline ends. The CDR3 coding sequence is TGTGCCAGCAGACAACCGACGACGGGACTTAGAGGTGATGAGCAGTTCTTC. Translating gives CASRQPTTGLRGDEQFF.